This TCR beta chain was identified during a study of monozygotic twins with inflammatory bowel disease. Each UMI harboured a 6-nucleotide sample barcode and was appended via template switching. TCRdb re-called the 5' RACE reads and gives one entry per CDR3 protein, without DNA. With 140,000 to 150,000 distinct CDR3 sequences in the sample, the ten largest clones hold more than 0.95%. Points on this clonotype: Its target is unknown.

The CDR3 totals 15 residues. CDR1 is MNHNS and CDR2 is SASEGT in the germline V gene. Findings of the study overall: Distinguishing T cell subtypes was not possible.

The chain has TRBV6-1 and TRBJ1-5. This receptor was identified in a human donor with ulcerative colitis or Crohn's disease, or a healthy co-twin of an affected twin (not recorded which). The sample was blood. CDR3 residues: CASSTYFKGNQPQHF.